The 26 T cell receptor beta chains below come from one sample, sequenced in a study of blood T cell repertoires in COVID-19. Libraries were prepared by immunoSEQ multiplex PCR; TCRdb keeps only in-frame clonotypes and omits some of them. The sample has around 260,000 clones, approximately 89% seen once. The sample comprised peripheral blood. These receptors were taken from a woman aged 45-65 years with acute or convalescent COVID-19.

For the CDR3, the DNA is TGTGCCAGCAGGGCGACAGAACTAAACACTGAAGCTTTCTTT. Its protein is CASRATELNTEAFF. The chain carries TRBV27 and TRBJ1-1; TRBD1 might be the D (5 bases). Germline V lookup: CDR1 MNHEY, CDR2 SMNVEV (reference sequence). The CDR3 runs 14 residues. The germline V and J ends were trimmed by 6 bases and 2 bases, with 13 bases remaining between them.

CDR3 DNA sequence: TGTGCCAGCAGCGACCGGGACATCTCTGGAAACACCATATATTTT. This translates into CASSDRDISGNTIYF. The rearrangement links TRBV7-9 to TRBJ1-3, with D possibly TRBD1 on 6 matching bases. The CDR3 consists of 15 residues. Germline V CDR1 and CDR2: SEHNR, FQNEAQ (reference sequence). Between the trimmed V and J ends, which lost 5 bases and 0 bases, there was a span of 11 bases.

The V call is TRBV13, the J call TRBJ2-1; TRBD2 might be the D (6 bases). Trimming removed 2 bases at V and 6 bases at J, with 11 bases between. Germline V CDR1 and CDR2: PRHDT, FYEKMQ (reference sequence). The CDR3 sequence is 14 residues long. The CDR3 DNA reads TGTGCCAGCAGCTTAAGAGCGGGCCCCAATGAGCAGTTCTTC. Amino acids: CASSLRAGPNEQFF.

The V gene is TRBV9, the J gene TRBJ2-3; weak D call: TRBD1 (5 bases). The CDR3 is 15 amino acids. Germline CDR1 and CDR2: SGDLS and YYNGEE. V lost 0 bases to trimming and J lost 4 bases, with 12 bases between them. The CDR3 is CASSVEGPGSDTQYF. The CDR3 DNA follows: TGTGCCAGCAGCGTAGAAGGTCCAGGGTCAGATACGCAGTATTTT.

The rearrangement links TRBV19 to TRBJ1-5; 8 bases agree with TRBD1. The CDR3 extends over 17 amino acids. Trimming at V came to 3 bases and at J to 4 bases, leaving 11 bases not matched to a gene. The germline gives CDR1 LNHDA, CDR2 SQIVND (reference sequence). The CDR3 reads CASSMPTGQGVNQPQHF. The CDR3 coding sequence is TGTGCCAGTAGTATGCCCACAGGACAGGGAGTGAATCAGCCCCAGCATTTT. The variable domain in full, with the rest retrieved from reference TRBV19 and TRBJ1-5, is DGGITQSPKYLFRKEGQNVTLSCEQNLNHDAMYWYRQDPGQGLRLIYYSQIVNDFQKGDIAEGYSVSREKKESFPLTVTSAQKNPTAFYLCASSMPTGQGVNQPQHFGDGTRLSIL.

The genes are TRBV27 and TRBJ1-1; TRBD1 agrees at 9 bases. The CDR3 sequence is 14 residues long. Germline V gives CDR1 MNHEY, CDR2 SMNVEV (reference sequence). J gave up 2 bases and V 6 bases, and 4 bases lay outside the gene matches. CDR3 sequence reads: CASRWTGDNTEAFF. In nucleotides, the CDR3 is TGTGCCAGCAGGTGGACAGGGGACAACACTGAAGCTTTCTTT.

The V call is TRBV9, the J call TRBJ1-3; 7 bases fit TRBD1. Trimming took 4 bases from V and 0 from J; bases not matched to a gene: 7. There are 16 residues in the CDR3. Germline values: CDR1 SGDLS, CDR2 YYNGEE. CDR3 sequence: CASSTGAGSSGNTIYF. Written as DNA, the CDR3 is TGTGCCAGCAGCACAGGGGCAGGGTCCTCTGGAAACACCATATATTTT.

This clone was seen just once. This chain joins TRBV5-4 and TRBJ1-2; a weak D match, TRBD1 (5 bases). Germline CDR1 SGHNT, CDR2 YYREEE (reference sequence). There are 14 residues in the CDR3. V was cut by 0 bases and J by 4 bases, with 10 bases left in between. CDR3 coding DNA: TGTGCCAGCAGCTTGGCAAGGGGTGGCTATGGCTACACCTTC. Translated: CASSLARGGYGYTF.

This clone was recorded only once. The chain employs TRBV24-1 and TRBJ2-3; 8 bases are shared with TRBD1. Germline CDR1 KGHDR, CDR2 SFDVKD. The CDR3 is 14 amino acids. V was pared by 5 bases and J by 3 bases, with 3 bases of the junction left unmatched. CDR3 nucleotide sequence: TGTGCCACCAGTGGGACAGGGAGGACAGATACGCAGTATTTT. Protein sequence: CATSGTGRTDTQYF.

This clone was seen only a few times. This rearrangement joins TRBV29-1 to TRBJ2-3, with TRBD2 matching 9 bases. The trim removed 4 bases at V and 0 bases at J, leaving 5 bases unmatched. This CDR3 is built from 15 residues. The germline gives CDR1 SQVTM, CDR2 ANQGSEA. CDR3 in amino acids: CSVASGAVSTDTQYF. In DNA form, the CDR3 reads TGCAGCGTTGCTAGCGGGGCCGTTAGCACAGATACGCAGTATTTT.

As to this clone: The sample carries other DNA sequences with the same CDR3. The rearrangement joins TRBV7-6 to TRBJ1-3; the match to TRBD1 covers 8 bases. V lost 1 base to trimming and J lost 1 base; unmatched junction nucleotides: 0. In germline, CDR1 is SGHVS, CDR2 FNYEAQ. There are 15 residues in the CDR3. The CDR3 nucleotides are TGTGCCAGCAGCTTAGACAGGGGGTCTGGAAACACCATATATTTT. Encoded protein: CASSLDRGSGNTIYF.

The chain links TRBV28 to TRBJ1-4, with 8 nucleotides matching TRBD1. Germline CDR1 MDHEN, CDR2 SYDVKM. The CDR3 length is 16 residues. With V trimmed by 1 base and J by 8 bases, 9 bases remained unmatched. CDR3 nucleotide sequence: TGTGCCAGCAGTTTATCCGGACAGGGCCAGAGGGAAAAACTGTTTTTT. This gives the protein CASSLSGQGQREKLFF.

This clone came up a few times. The genes are TRBV12-3 or TRBV12-4 and TRBJ2-2; a possible D gene is TRBD2 (5 bases). This CDR3 is built from 13 residues. V lost 6 bases, J lost 6 bases, and 11 bases lay in between. CDR3 nucleotides: TGTGCCAGCAGCGGAGGTCGATCCGGGGAGCTGTTTTTT. Its translation: CASSGGRSGELFF.

The chain is built from TRBV6-5 and TRBJ2-1; D may be TRBD2 (5 bases). The germline V gene encodes CDR1 MNHEY and CDR2 SVGAGI. The V end was cut by 0 bases, the J end by 7 bases, with 13 bases between. The CDR3 sequence is 15 residues long. The CDR3 DNA reads TGTGCCAGCAGTTACTCCCGAAATGGAGGTAATGAGCAGTTCTTC. As protein: CASSYSRNGGNEQFF.

V is TRBV6-1 and J is TRBJ1-6; D unclear. From germline, CDR1 is MNHNS and CDR2 SASEGT. V dropped 3 bases and J dropped 7 bases, with 10 bases sitting between them. This CDR3 has 14 residues. The CDR3 bases are TGTGCCAGCAGTGAGTTTACAAAAAATTCACCCCTCCACTTT. The encoded protein is CASSEFTKNSPLHF.

The V and J genes are TRBV4-2 and TRBJ2-4; D not resolved. This CDR3 has 15 residues. Trimming took 0 bases from V and 3 from J, leaving 9 bases between them. The germline CDR1 and CDR2 sequences are LGHNA and YNFKEQ. The CDR3 reads CASSQERSGKNIQYF. The DNA of the CDR3 is TGTGCCAGCAGCCAAGAACGGTCTGGCAAAAACATTCAGTACTTC.

The chain uses TRBV15 and TRBJ2-7; TRBD1 is a possible D gene (6 bases). Germline V gene sequence: CDR1 LNHNV, CDR2 YYDKDF (reference sequence). Trimming cost V 5 bases and J 2 bases, with 13 bases left between them. The CDR3 runs 14 residues. CDR3 nucleotides: TGTGCCACCAGCCCCTCCAGGGGACCCTACGAGCAGTACTTC. Amino acids: CATSPSRGPYEQYF.

V is TRBV28 and J is TRBJ1-2, with 7 positions matching TRBD1. After removal of 4 bases from V and 6 bases from J, the junction contained 11 bases not matched to a gene. The CDR3 runs 15 residues. Germline V CDR1 and CDR2: MDHEN, SYDVKM. This chain's CDR3 is CASSSGSGTVDGYTF. CDR3 sequence (DNA): TGTGCCAGCAGTTCCGGTTCCGGGACAGTTGATGGCTACACCTTC.

The sample holds many counts of this clone. V gene TRBV28 combines with J gene TRBJ2-5; 7 bases agree with TRBD1. This CDR3 has 15 residues. Germline V gene sequence: CDR1 MDHEN, CDR2 SYDVKM. The trim removed 11 bases at V and 2 bases at J, leaving 14 bases unmatched. CDR3 nucleotides: TGTGCCCTTGGAGGCCGGGACAGAATTCAAGAGACCCAGTACTTC. It codes for CALGGRDRIQETQYF.

This clone turned up a few times. This sequence joins TRBV4-3 and TRBJ2-5, with 8 nucleotides matching TRBD1. The CDR3 covers 15 residues. The germline V gene encodes CDR1 LGHNA and CDR2 YSLEER. After removal of 0 bases from V and 3 bases from J, the junction contained 3 bases not matched to a gene. Written as DNA, the CDR3 is TGCGCCAGCAGCCAAGAGGTGACAGGGGAAGAGACCCAGTACTTC. Its translation is CASSQEVTGEETQYF.

The chain employs TRBV7-9 and TRBJ2-1; 10 bases map to TRBD2. V dropped 3 bases and J dropped 4; count of bases not matched to a gene: 9. This CDR3 is built from 17 residues. Germline V gives CDR1 SEHNR, CDR2 FQNEAQ (reference sequence). CDR3 sequence (DNA): TGTGCCAGCAGCTTCTCTAGCGGGAGCACCAAGTACAATGAGCAGTTCTTC. Translation gives CASSFSSGSTKYNEQFF.

The chain couples TRBV19 to TRBJ1-5; 7 bases are a match to TRBD1. With V trimmed by 1 base and J by 4 bases, 4 bases remained unmatched. This CDR3 contains 15 residues. Germline V gene sequence: CDR1 LNHDA, CDR2 SQIVND (reference sequence). As DNA, the CDR3 is TGTGCCAGTAGTATAGGGACAGGCGTAAATCAGCCCCAGCATTTT. Amino acid sequence: CASSIGTGVNQPQHF.

The chain carries TRBV12-3 or TRBV12-4 and TRBJ2-2; D not resolved. V lost 7 bases, J lost 7 bases, and 13 bases lay in between. The CDR3 is made up of 13 amino acids. The CDR3 here is CASTEFNRGELFF. CDR3 bases: TGTGCCAGCACCGAGTTCAATCGCGGGGAGCTGTTTTTT.

V gene TRBV30 combines with J gene TRBJ2-3, with 9 bases that match TRBD2. The CDR3 is 13 amino acids. Germline CDR1 reads GTSNPN; CDR2 reads SVGIG (reference sequence). The V segment lost 5 bases and the J segment 9 bases; nucleotides outside the gene matches: 9. The CDR3 DNA follows: TGTGCCTGGCGCTGGCTAGCGGGGACCACGCAGTATTTT. Its translation: CAWRWLAGTTQYF.

CDR3 amino acids: CASSVGGVLGTGELFF. CDR3 coding DNA: TGTGCCAGCAGCGTAGGAGGCGTCCTGGGCACCGGGGAGCTGTTTTTT. This chain joins TRBV9 and TRBJ2-2, with unresolved D. Germline values: CDR1 SGDLS, CDR2 YYNGEE. The CDR3 contains 16 residues. The V gene lost 0 bases and the J gene lost 4 bases, with 13 bases spanning the gap.

V gene TRBV28 combines with J gene TRBJ2-7, with a tentative D call TRBD2 (5 bases). Deletions cut 7 bases from V and 0 bases from J, with 19 bases between. Germline V gives CDR1 MDHEN, CDR2 SYDVKM. The CDR3 is 16 residues long. The CDR3 DNA reads TGTGCCAGCAATTTTAACCTAGCTAGCAGCTCCTACGAGCAGTACTTC. As protein: CASNFNLASSSYEQYF.